The clone carrying this T cell receptor beta chain was recorded at least ten times. The entry originates in a study of T cells in Graves' hyperthyroidism and ophthalmopathy. RNA transcripts yielded amplified TCR beta CDR3 regions. HTBI primers were the set used in a first-round RT-PCR of the TCR CDR3. A single record per CDR3 protein comes from TCRdb applying MiXCR to the multiplex PCR reads. This repertoire shows hundreds of thousands of distinct CDR3 sequences, around 15% found once; its top ten account for around 27%. The germline CDR1 and CDR2 sequences are MDHEN and SYDVKM. The CDR3 has 14 residues. V trimming: 5 bases; J trimming: 5 bases; junction bases outside the gene matches: 6.

This sequence joins TRBV28 and TRBJ2-7; TRBD2 matches 10 bases. Input material: blood. The receptor was isolated from a middle-aged man with Graves' ophthalmopathy. The chain's CDR3 is CASSPSGREDEQYF. The DNA for the CDR3 is TGTGCCAGCAGTCCCAGCGGGAGGGAAGACGAGCAGTACTTC.